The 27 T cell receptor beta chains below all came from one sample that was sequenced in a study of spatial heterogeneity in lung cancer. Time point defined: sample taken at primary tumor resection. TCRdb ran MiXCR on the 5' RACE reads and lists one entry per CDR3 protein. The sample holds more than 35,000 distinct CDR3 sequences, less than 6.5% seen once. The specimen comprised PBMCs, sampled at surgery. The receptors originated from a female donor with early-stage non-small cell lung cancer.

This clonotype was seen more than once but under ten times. The DNA for the CDR3 is TGTGCCAGCAGTTACTCGAATAACGCACGTGGCTATGGCTACACCTTC. Translated: CASSYSNNARGYGYTF. The V call is TRBV6-2 or TRBV6-3, the J call TRBJ1-2, with D uncertain. Germline assignment: CDR1 MNHEY and CDR2 SVGEGT. The CDR3 contains 16 residues. With 0 bases removed from V and 4 bases from J, the gap between germline ends came to 15 bases.

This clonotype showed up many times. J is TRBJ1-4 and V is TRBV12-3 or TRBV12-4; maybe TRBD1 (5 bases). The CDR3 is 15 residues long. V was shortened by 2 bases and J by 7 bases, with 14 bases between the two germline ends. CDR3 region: CASSLIGQGGEKLFF. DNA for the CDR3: TGTGCCAGCAGTTTAATAGGGCAGGGAGGTGAAAAACTGTTTTTT.

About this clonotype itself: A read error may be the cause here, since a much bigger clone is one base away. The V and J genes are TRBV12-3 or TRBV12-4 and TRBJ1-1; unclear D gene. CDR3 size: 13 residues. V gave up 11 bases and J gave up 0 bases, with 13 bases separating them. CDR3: CAGTPVLNTEAFF. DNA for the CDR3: TGTGCCGGCACCCCGGTCCTGAACACTGAAGCTTTCTTT.

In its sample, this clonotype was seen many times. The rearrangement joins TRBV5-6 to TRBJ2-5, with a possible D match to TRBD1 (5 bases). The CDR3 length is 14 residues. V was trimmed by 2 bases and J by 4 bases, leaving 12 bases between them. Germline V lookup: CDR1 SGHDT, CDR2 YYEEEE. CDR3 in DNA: TGTGCCAGCAGCTTCACAGGCCGGAGAGAGACCCAGTACTTC. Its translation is CASSFTGRRETQYF.

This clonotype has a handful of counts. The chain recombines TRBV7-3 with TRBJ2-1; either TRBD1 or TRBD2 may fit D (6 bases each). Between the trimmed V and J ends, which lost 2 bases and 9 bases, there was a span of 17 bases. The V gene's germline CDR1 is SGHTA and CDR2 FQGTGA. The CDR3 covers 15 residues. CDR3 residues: CASSLRLGGSAEQFF. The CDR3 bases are TGTGCCAGCAGCTTACGACTAGGGGGTTCGGCTGAGCAGTTCTTC.

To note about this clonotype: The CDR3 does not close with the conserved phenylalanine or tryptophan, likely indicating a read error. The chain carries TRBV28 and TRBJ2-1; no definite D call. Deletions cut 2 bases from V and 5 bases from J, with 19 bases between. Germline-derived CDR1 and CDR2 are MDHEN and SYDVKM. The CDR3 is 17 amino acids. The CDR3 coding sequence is TGTGCCAGCAGTTTAAGCTCGAAACCCCTTATACACAATGAGCAGTTCCTC. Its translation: CASSLSSKPLIHNEQFL.

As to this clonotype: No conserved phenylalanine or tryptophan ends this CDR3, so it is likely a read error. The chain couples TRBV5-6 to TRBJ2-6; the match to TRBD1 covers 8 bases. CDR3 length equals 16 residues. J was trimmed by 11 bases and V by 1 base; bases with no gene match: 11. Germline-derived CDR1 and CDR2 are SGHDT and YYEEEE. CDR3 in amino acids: CASSLRLTGGGHVLTS. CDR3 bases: TGTGCCAGCAGCTTGAGGCTTACAGGGGGAGGTCACGTCCTGACTTCC.

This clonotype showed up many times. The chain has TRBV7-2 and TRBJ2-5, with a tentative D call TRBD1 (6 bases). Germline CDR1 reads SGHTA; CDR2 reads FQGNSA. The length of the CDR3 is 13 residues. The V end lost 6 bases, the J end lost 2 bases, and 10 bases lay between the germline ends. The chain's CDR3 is CASSNRVQETQYF. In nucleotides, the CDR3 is TGTGCCAGCAGTAACAGGGTTCAAGAGACCCAGTACTTC.

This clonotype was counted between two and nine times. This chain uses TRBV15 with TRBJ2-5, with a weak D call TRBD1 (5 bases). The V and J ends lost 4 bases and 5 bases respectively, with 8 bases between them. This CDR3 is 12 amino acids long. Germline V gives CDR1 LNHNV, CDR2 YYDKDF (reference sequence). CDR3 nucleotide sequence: TGTGCCACCAGCAAGGGGATGGAGACCCAGTACTTC. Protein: CATSKGMETQYF.

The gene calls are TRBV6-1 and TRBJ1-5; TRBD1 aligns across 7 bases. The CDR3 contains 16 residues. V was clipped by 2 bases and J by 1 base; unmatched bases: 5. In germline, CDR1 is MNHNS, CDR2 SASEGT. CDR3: CASSERQGGSNQPQHF. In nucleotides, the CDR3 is TGTGCCAGCAGTGAAAGACAGGGAGGGAGCAATCAGCCCCAGCATTTT.

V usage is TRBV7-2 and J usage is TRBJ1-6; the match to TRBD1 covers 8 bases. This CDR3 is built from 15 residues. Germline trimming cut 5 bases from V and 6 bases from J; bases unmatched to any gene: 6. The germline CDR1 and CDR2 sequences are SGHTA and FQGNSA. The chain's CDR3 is CASSQDRASNSPLHF. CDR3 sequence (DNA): TGTGCCAGCAGCCAGGACAGGGCATCTAATTCACCCCTCCACTTT.

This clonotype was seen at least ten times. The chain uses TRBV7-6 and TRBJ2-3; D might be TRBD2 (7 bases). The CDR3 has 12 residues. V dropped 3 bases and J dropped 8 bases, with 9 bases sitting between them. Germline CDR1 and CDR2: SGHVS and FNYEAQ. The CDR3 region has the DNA TGTGCCAGCAGCTTTAGGGGGGGTACGCAGTATTTT. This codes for CASSFRGGTQYF.

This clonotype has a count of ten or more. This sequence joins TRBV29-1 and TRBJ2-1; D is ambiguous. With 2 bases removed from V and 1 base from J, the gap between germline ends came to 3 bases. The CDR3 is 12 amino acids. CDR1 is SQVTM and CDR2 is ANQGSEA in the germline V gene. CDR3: CSVELSYNEQFF. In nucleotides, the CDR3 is TGCAGCGTTGAATTATCCTACAATGAGCAGTTCTTC.

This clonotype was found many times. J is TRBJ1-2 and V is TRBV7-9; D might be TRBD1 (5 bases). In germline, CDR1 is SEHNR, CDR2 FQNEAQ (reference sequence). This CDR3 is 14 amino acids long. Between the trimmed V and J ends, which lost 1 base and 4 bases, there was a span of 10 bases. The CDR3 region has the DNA TGTGCCAGCAGCTTAGATCAGGGATCCTATGGCTACACCTTC. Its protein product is CASSLDQGSYGYTF. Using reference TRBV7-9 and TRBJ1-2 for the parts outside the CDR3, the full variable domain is DTGVSQNPRHKITKRGQNVTFRCDPISEHNRLYWYRQTLGQGPEFLTYFQNEAQLEKSRLLSDRFSAERPKGSFSTLEIQRTEQGDSAMYLCASSLDQGSYGYTFGSGTRLTVV.

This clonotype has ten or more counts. In nucleotides, the CDR3 is TGTGCCAGCAGCCAAGATATACCGGGGGCCGGGGCCAACGTCCTGACTTTC. Translation: CASSQDIPGAGANVLTF. This chain joins TRBV3-1 and TRBJ2-6; D may match TRBD1 or TRBD2 (6 bases each). The CDR3 totals 17 residues. V was pared by 0 bases and J by 4 bases, with 13 bases between. Germline V gene lookup returns CDR1 LGHDT and CDR2 YNNKEL (reference sequence).

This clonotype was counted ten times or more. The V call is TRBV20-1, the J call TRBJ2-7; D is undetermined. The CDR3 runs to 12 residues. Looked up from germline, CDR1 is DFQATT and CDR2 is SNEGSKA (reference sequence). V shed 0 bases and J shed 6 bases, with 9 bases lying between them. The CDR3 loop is CSARDVGSEQYF. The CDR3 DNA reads TGCAGTGCTAGAGATGTGGGGTCCGAGCAGTACTTC.

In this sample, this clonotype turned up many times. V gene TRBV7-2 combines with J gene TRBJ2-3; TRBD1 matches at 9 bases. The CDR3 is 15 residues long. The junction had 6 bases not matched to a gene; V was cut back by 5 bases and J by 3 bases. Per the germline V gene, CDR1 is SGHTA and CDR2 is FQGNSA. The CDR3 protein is CASSVQGAGTDTQYF. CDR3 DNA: TGTGCCAGCAGCGTACAGGGGGCCGGGACAGATACGCAGTATTTT.

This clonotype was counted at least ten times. For the CDR3, the DNA is TGTGCCAGCGGACAATCGTGGACAGACGAGCAGTACTTC. Translation: CASGQSWTDEQYF. The chain employs TRBV2 and TRBJ2-7; D perhaps matches TRBD1 (6 bases). V was trimmed by 8 bases and J by 5 bases, leaving 16 bases between them. Germline V gene sequence: CDR1 SNHLY, CDR2 FYNNEI. The CDR3 has 13 residues. The whole variable domain, remainder taken from reference TRBV2 and TRBJ2-7, is EPEVTQTPSHQVTQMGQEVILRCVPISNHLYFYWYRQILGQKVEFLVSFYNNEISEKSEIFDDQFSVERPDGSNFTLKIRSTKLEDSAMYFCASGQSWTDEQYFGPGTRLTVT.

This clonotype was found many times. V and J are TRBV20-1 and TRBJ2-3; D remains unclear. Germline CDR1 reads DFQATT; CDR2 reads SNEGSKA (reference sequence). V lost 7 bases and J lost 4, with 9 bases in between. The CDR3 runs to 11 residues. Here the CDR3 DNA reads TGCAGTGTAACCCGCGCAGATACGCAGTATTTT. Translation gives CSVTRADTQYF.

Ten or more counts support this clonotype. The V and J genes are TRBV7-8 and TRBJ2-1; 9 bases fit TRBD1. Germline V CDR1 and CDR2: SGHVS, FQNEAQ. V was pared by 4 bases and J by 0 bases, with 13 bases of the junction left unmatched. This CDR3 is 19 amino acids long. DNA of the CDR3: TGTGCCAGCAGCTCCCGGGACAGGGTCCAAAGGGGCTCCTACAATGAGCAGTTCTTC. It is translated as CASSSRDRVQRGSYNEQFF.

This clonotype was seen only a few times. CDR3 nucleotide sequence: TGTGCCAGCAGCCTCCTTGTCCGAGCTGAAGCTTTCTTT. Protein sequence: CASSLLVRAEAFF. The chain employs TRBV7-2 and TRBJ1-1, with no clear D. The CDR3 runs to 13 residues. Germline V gene sequence: CDR1 SGHTA, CDR2 FQGNSA. With 5 bases removed from V and 6 bases from J, the gap between germline ends came to 13 bases. The full variable domain, completed using reference TRBV7-2 and TRBJ1-1, is GAGVSQSPSNKVTEKGKDVELRCDPISGHTALYWYRQSLGQGLEFLIYFQGNSAPDKSGLPSDRFSAERTGGSVSTLTIQRTQQEDSAVYLCASSLLVRAEAFFGQGTRLTVV.

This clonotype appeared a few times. CDR3 nucleotide sequence: TGTGCCAGCAGCTTCTTCAGGGGCACGGGTGAAAAACTGTTTTTT. Amino acids: CASSFFRGTGEKLFF. The chain joins TRBV11-2 to TRBJ1-4, with TRBD1 as a possible D gene (6 bases). The CDR3 contains 15 residues. Germline V gene sequence: CDR1 SGHAT, CDR2 FQNNGV. V lost 3 bases and J 7 bases, leaving 15 bases between the germline ends.

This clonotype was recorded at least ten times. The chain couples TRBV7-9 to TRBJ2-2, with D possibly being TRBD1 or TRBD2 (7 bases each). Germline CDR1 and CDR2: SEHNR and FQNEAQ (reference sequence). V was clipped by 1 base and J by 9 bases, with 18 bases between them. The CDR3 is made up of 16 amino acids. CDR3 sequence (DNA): TGTGCCAGCAGCTTAGGGGACAGCGGGGCGGCCCGGGAGCTGTTTTTT. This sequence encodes CASSLGDSGAARELFF.

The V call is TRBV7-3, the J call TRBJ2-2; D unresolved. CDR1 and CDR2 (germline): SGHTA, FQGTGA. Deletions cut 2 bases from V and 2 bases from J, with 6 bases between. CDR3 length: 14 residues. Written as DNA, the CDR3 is TGTGCCAGCAGCTTATCCATAAACACCGGGGAGCTGTTTTTT. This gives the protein CASSLSINTGELFF.

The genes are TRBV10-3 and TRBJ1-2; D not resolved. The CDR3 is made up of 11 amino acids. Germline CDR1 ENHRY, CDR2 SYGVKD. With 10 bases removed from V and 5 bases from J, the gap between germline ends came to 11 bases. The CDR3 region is CATSQVYGYTF. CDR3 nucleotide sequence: TGTGCCACGTCACAAGTGTATGGCTACACCTTC.

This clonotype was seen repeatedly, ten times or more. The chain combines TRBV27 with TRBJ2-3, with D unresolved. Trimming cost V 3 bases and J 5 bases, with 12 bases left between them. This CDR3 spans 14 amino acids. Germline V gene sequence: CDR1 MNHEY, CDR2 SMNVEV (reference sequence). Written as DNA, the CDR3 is TGTGCCAGCAGTTTGGAGCCTAAAGTAGATACGCAGTATTTT. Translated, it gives CASSLEPKVDTQYF.

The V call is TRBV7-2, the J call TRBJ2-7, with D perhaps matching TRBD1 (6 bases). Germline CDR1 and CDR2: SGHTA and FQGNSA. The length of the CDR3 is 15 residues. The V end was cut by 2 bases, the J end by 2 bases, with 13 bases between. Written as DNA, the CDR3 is TGTGCCAGCAGCTTAAACCCGACAGGTACCTACGAGCAGTACTTC. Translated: CASSLNPTGTYEQYF.